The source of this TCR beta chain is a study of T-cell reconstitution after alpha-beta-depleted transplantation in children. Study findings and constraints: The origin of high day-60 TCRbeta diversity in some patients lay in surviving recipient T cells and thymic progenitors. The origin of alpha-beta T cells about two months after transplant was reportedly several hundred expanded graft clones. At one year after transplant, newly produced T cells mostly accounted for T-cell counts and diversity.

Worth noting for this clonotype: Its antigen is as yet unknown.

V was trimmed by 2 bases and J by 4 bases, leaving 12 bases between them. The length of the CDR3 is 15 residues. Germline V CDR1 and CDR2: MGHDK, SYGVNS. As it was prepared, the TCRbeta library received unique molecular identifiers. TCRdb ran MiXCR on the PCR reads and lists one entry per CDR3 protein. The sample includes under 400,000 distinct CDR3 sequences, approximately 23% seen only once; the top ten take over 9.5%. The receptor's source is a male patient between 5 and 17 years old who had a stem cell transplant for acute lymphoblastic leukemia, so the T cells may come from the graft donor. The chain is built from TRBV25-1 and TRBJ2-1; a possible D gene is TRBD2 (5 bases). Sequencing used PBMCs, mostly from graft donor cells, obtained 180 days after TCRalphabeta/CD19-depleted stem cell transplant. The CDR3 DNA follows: TGTGCCAGCAGTGAAACCCTGAGGGATTACAATGAGCAGTTCTTC. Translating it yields CASSETLRDYNEQFF.